The present entry profiles one T cell receptor beta chain with its context. This sample is drawn from a study of blood T cell repertoires in COVID-19. Background on the study: The cDNA or gDNA used as material had been derived from T cells, B-cell-depleted T cells, or PBMCs.

The CDR3 loop spans 12 amino acids. Unmatched junction bases numbered 3, after V lost 7 bases and J lost 4 bases. From germline, CDR1 is MNHEY and CDR2 SMNVEV (reference sequence). As processed by the authors: Nucleated cell counts were estimated from reference gene primer amplification. Here immunoSEQ multiplex PCR was the method, and the copy in TCRdb shows in-frame clones only, minus some. V and J calls and clone size are as listed in that table; D and trimming were resolved from the DNA. Among over 55,000 clones listed, roughly 89% were seen once. The sequencing input was peripheral blood. This chain uses TRBV27 with TRBJ1-1; 7 positions match TRBD1. The source of this sequence is a human donor in a cohort sampled during active COVID-19. As DNA, the CDR3 is TGTGCCAGCACAGCAGGGGGCACTGAAGCTTTCTTT. This encodes CASTAGGTEAFF.